The present entry profiles one TCR beta chain with its context. CD8 cells regarded as naive lacked CD45RO, were positively chosen for CCR7, and omitted terminally differentiated effector memory CD45RA+ cells. This specimen comes from a study of shared clonotypes between healthy human individuals. Only in-frame clones appear in the TCRdb table, and some are missing; sequencing was by immunoSEQ multiplex PCR. The sample carries around 1.9 million clones, approximately 94% recorded once. The sample was naive CD8+ T cells from PBMCs. The sequence was collected from a man younger than 30 in good health. Some clones in this sample may be carry-over from other donors' samples.

CDR3 sequence reads: CASSFGQTFSYEQYF. The CDR3 region has the DNA TGTGCCAGCAGTTTTGGCCAGACGTTTTCCTACGAGCAGTACTTC. The rearrangement links TRBV27 to TRBJ2-7; unclear D gene. The V and J ends lost 3 bases and 1 base respectively, with 13 bases between them. Germline V lookup: CDR1 MNHEY, CDR2 SMNVEV (reference sequence). The CDR3 spans 15 residues.